The TCR beta chain described here comes from a study of T and B cells in COVID-19 patients. Looked up from germline, CDR1 is KGHDR and CDR2 is SFDVKD. The CDR3 totals 19 residues. Trimming shortened V by 7 bases and J by 6 bases, and 31 bases separated the two germline ends. From blood, roughly 240-550 ng of genomic DNA served as TRB template. Study observations and caveats: CD4+, regulatory T cell, CD8+ and sorted SARS-CoV-2-responsive or tetramer+ T cells were not yet sequenced. Early severe-case samples and blood from mildly ill patients during symptoms were in short supply.

Notes on this clonotype: Its antigen remains unknown.

Multiplex PCR with BIOMED2 TRB-A/B primer pools amplified TRB rearrangements. MiXCR, applied by TCRdb to the multiplex PCR reads, yields one record per CDR3 protein. The sample holds over 10,000 distinct CDR3 sequences, around 25% seen once. This sequence originates from a human donor who had recovered from COVID-19. The chain combines TRBV24-1 with TRBJ2-3; a possible D gene is TRBD2 (6 bases). The sequencing sample was made of blood. CDR3 DNA sequence: TGTGCCACCAGCGACCCAACTAGCTTATTGGGGGTCCGGGTGGATACGCAGTATTTT. Protein sequence: CATSDPTSLLGVRVDTQYF.